This TCR beta chain was captured by sequencing in a study of T cells after yellow fever vaccination. TCRdb independently ran MiXCR on the 5' RACE reads; one entry per CDR3 protein. The sample records about 130,000 distinct CDR3 sequences, about 8.8% being singletons. The CDR3 runs to 18 residues. V lost 2 bases to trimming and J lost 0 bases; unmatched junction nucleotides: 10. Germline lookup yields CDR1 SGHTA and CDR2 FQGNSA. In its sample, this clonotype was seen once. Its antigen is as yet unknown. Study-wide findings and caveats: Subsequent to the booster, the majority of primary-vaccination clones reappeared (96% CD4, about 90% CD8). Overlap between CD4 and CD8 compartments was detected for a small share of clonotypes.

The rearrangement uses TRBV7-2 and TRBJ1-1; 9 nucleotides line up with TRBD1. The sample in question was CD8+ T cells sorted from PBMCs, obtained on the day of the yellow fever booster vaccination. This receptor was taken from a man between 18 and 35 years old who received the YFV17D yellow fever vaccine. The CDR3, as DNA: TGTGCCAGCAGCTTATTCGGGACAGGGCGAACCATGAACACTGAAGCTTTCTTT. Amino acid sequence: CASSLFGTGRTMNTEAFF.